This is a list of T cell receptor beta chains from one sample in a study of blood T cell repertoires in COVID-19. TCRdb's table, derived via immunoSEQ multiplex PCR, lists solely in-frame clones and lacks some. The sample comprises approximately 200,000 clones, roughly 92% of which are singletons, and roughly 0.76% rests with the top ten. Sequenced material: peripheral blood. Source of these receptors: a man aged 30 to 45 with COVID-19, enrolled during active disease. CDR3s include the opening cysteine and the closing phenylalanine or tryptophan. A D gene is named only where the DNA matches it firmly. The size entry is marked missing in some rows and otherwise reads once, few, many or a size class.

DNA | CDR3 | D | size | J | V
TGTGCCAGCAGTTTAGATCCTTCGGCGGGGAGGACCGGGGAGCTGTTTTTT | CASSLDPSAGRTGELFF | NA | NA | TRBJ2-2 | TRBV27
TGCGCCAGCAGCTCCAACCCGGGACAGGGGGTGGGAGGCTACACCTTC | CASSSNPGQGVGGYTF | TRBD1 | few | TRBJ1-2 | TRBV5-1
TGTGCCAGCAGTTTTCGACAATTGAAGGGCTACACCTTC | CASSFRQLKGYTF | NA | once | TRBJ1-2 | TRBV27
TGCAGTGCTAGTCCCGTGGGGAGCATCCCCGAGGGAGAGCAGTTCTTC | CSASPVGSIPEGEQFF | NA | NA | TRBJ2-1 | TRBV20-1
TGTGCCTCGAAGGCGGGTCAATCTGGCTACACCTTC | CASKAGQSGYTF | NA | NA | TRBJ1-2 | TRBV10-3
TGTGCCAGCAGCTTAGCAGGGGCCGGTGAAAAACTGTTTTTT | CASSLAGAGEKLFF | NA | NA | TRBJ1-4 | TRBV7-6
TGTGCCAGCGTTGGAGACGGGACAGGTCTGTACGAGCAGTACTTC | CASVGDGTGLYEQYF | TRBD1 | NA | TRBJ2-7 | TRBV7-9
TGCGCCAGCAGCCAAGAACTTTTAGCGGGGGGGCACACCGGGGAGCTGTTTTTT | CASSQELLAGGHTGELFF | TRBD2 | NA | TRBJ2-2 | TRBV4-1
TGTGCCAGTAGTATAGGACACTCCTCCTACAATGAGCAGTTCTTC | CASSIGHSSYNEQFF | NA | NA | TRBJ2-1 | TRBV19
TGCGCCAGCAGCTTGGCCTGGGGCAGCTCCTACGAGCAGTACTTC | CASSLAWGSSYEQYF | NA | NA | TRBJ2-7 | TRBV5-1
TGCGCCAGCAGCCCAAGGCAAGGAGCAGACAACTATGGCTACACCTTC | CASSPRQGADNYGYTF | NA | NA | TRBJ1-2 | TRBV5-1
TGTGCCAGCAGTTACTCCGCGGTGCGGGATACGCAGTATTTT | CASSYSAVRDTQYF | NA | NA | TRBJ2-3 | TRBV6-2/TRBV6-3
TGTGCCAGTAGTATGGGTGGGGGGAAATTTGAAGCTTTCTTT | CASSMGGGKFEAFF | NA | NA | TRBJ1-1 | TRBV19
TGTGCCAGTAGTATCCGACCTTCTGGAGCAGGGGAGGGTTCACCCCTCCACTTT | CASSIRPSGAGEGSPLHF | NA | NA | TRBJ1-6 | TRBV19
TGCACCAGCAGCCAAGAGGATTCGGCAGGGGACAGCCCGGGTCGAGGCAATCAGCCCCAGCATTTT | CTSSQEDSAGDSPGRGNQPQHF | NA | NA | TRBJ1-5 | TRBV1
TGTGCCAGCTCACTTCAACAGGATTTCACCTACGAGCAGTACTTC | CASSLQQDFTYEQYF | NA | NA | TRBJ2-7 | TRBV18
TGTGCCAGCAGTTACGGCAGGGTCTATGGCTACACCTTC | CASSYGRVYGYTF | NA | NA | TRBJ1-2 | TRBV6-5
TGTGCCAGCAGTTATACTAGCGGGGCTACAGATACGCAGTATTTT | CASSYTSGATDTQYF | TRBD2 | NA | TRBJ2-3 | TRBV7-6
TGCGCCAGCAGCTTCCGCGGGGGGGCAAGCACCGGGGAGCTGTTTTTT | CASSFRGGASTGELFF | TRBD2 | NA | TRBJ2-2 | TRBV5-1
TGCGCCAGCAGGGCTAGCGGGGGCTACACCGGGGAGCTGTTTTTT | CASRASGGYTGELFF | TRBD2 | NA | TRBJ2-2 | TRBV5-1
TGTGCCAGCAGCATGGAGGGGACTCGCTCCTACGAGCAGTACTTC | CASSMEGTRSYEQYF | NA | many | TRBJ2-7 | TRBV7-9
TGTGCCAGCAGCTTAGGCTCGGTTTGGACAGGGTGGCCTGAGACCCAGTACTTC | CASSLGSVWTGWPETQYF | TRBD1 | NA | TRBJ2-5 | TRBV11-2
TGTGCCAGCAGCTTAGAGGACATAATGTATGGGGACTCTGGAAACACCATATATTTT | CASSLEDIMYGDSGNTIYF | NA | NA | TRBJ1-3 | TRBV7-2
TGTGCCAGTAGTATATCGGGAGGGAAGGAGACCCAGTACTTC | CASSISGGKETQYF | TRBD2 | NA | TRBJ2-5 | TRBV19
TGTGCCATCAGTGACACAGGGGCCCCATATGGCTACACCTTC | CAISDTGAPYGYTF | TRBD1 | once | TRBJ1-2 | TRBV10-3
TGTGCCAGCAGCTTACGGGGACTAGGAGAGACCCAGTACTTC | CASSLRGLGETQYF | TRBD2 | NA | TRBJ2-5 | TRBV7-3